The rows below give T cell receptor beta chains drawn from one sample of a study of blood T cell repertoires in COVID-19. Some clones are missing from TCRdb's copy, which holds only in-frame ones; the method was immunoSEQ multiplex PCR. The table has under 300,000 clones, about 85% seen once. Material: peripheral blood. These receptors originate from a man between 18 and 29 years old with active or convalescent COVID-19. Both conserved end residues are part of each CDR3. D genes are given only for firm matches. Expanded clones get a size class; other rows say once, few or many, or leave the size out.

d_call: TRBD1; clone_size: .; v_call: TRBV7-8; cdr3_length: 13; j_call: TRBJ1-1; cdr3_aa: CASSRTGDSRAFF; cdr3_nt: TGTGCCAGCAGCCGAACAGGGGACTCTAGAGCTTTCTTT
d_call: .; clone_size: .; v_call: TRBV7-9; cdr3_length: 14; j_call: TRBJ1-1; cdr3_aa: CASSLAPADTEAFF; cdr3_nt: TGTGCCAGCAGCTTAGCGCCCGCAGACACTGAAGCTTTCTTT
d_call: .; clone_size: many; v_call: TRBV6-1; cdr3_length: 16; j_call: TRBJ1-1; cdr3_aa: CASSEWLRLGGPGAFF; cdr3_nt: TGTGCCAGCAGTGAATGGTTGAGATTGGGAGGGCCCGGAGCTTTCTTT
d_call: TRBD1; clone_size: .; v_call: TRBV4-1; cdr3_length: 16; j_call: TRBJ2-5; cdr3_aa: CASSPQGQPRQETQYF; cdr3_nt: TGCGCCAGCAGCCCCCAGGGACAGCCCCGACAAGAGACCCAGTACTTC
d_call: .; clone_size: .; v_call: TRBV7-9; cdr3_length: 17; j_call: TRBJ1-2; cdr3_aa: CASSLSRQGPTGRGYTF; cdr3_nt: TGTGCCAGCAGCTTAAGTAGGCAGGGCCCCACCGGACGTGGCTACACCTTC
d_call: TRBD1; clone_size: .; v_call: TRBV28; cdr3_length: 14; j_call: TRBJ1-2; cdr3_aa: CASSLDRVGYGYTF; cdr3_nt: TGTGCCAGCAGTTTAGACAGGGTGGGCTATGGCTACACCTTC
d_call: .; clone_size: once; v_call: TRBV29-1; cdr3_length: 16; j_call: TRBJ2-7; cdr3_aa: CSVVPGKSGLSYEQYF; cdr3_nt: TGCAGCGTTGTACCGGGGAAGAGCGGGCTCTCCTACGAGCAGTACTTC
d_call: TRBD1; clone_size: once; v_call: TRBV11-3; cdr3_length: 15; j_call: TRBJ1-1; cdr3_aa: CASSFRQGGGTEAFF; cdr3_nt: TGTGCCAGCAGCTTCCGACAGGGGGGAGGGACTGAAGCTTTCTTT
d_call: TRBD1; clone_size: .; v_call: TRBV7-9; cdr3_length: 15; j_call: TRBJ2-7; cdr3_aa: CASSFGQGAGNEQYF; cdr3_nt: TGTGCCAGCAGCTTCGGACAGGGGGCGGGAAATGAGCAGTACTTC
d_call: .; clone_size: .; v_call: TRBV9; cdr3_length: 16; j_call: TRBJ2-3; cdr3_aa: CASSVNRDWPPDTQYF; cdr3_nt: TGTGCCAGCAGCGTAAACCGGGACTGGCCTCCAGATACGCAGTATTTT
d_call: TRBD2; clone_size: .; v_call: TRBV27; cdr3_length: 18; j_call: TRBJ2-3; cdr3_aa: CASSLSSLVAGGSDTQYF; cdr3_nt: TGTGCCAGCAGTTTATCTAGTCTGGTAGCGGGGGGGTCAGATACGCAGTATTTT
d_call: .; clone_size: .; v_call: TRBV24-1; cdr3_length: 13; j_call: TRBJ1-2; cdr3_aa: CATSERVGYGYTF; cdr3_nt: TGTGCCACCAGTGAGCGGGTGGGCTATGGCTACACCTTC
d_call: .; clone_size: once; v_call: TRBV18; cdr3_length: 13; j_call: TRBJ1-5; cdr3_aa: CASSQTRDQAQHF; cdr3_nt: TGTGCCAGCTCACAGACTAGAGACCAGGCCCAGCATTTT
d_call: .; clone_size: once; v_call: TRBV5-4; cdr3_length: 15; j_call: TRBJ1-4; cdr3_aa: CASSLAGRADEKLFF; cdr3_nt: TGTGCCAGCAGCTTGGCCGGCAGGGCTGACGAAAAACTGTTTTTT
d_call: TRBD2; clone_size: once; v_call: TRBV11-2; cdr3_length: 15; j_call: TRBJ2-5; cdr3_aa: CASSKPGRGGETQYF; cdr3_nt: TGTGCCAGCAGCAAGCCCGGGCGGGGGGGAGAGACCCAGTACTTC
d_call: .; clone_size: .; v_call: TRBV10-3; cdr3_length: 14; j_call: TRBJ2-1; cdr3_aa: CAISELDSYNEQFF; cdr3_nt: TGTGCCATCAGTGAGTTGGACAGCTACAATGAGCAGTTCTTC
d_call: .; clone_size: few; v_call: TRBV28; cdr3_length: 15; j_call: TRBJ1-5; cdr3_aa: CASQNGLYSNQPQHF; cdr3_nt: TGTGCCAGCCAAAATGGGCTGTATAGCAATCAGCCCCAGCATTTT
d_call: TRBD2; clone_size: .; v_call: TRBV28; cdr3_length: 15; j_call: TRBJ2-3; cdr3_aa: CASSLLAPSTDTQYF; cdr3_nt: TGTGCCAGCAGCCTACTAGCGCCTAGCACAGATACGCAGTATTTT
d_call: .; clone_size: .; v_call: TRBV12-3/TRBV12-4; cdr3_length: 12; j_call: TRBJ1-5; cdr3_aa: CASGGQSQPQHF; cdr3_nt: TGTGCCAGCGGCGGACAGTCTCAGCCCCAGCATTTT
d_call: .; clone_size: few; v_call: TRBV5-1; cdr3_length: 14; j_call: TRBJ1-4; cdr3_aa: CASSVPTTNEKLFF; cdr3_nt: TGCGCCAGCAGCGTGCCTACAACTAATGAAAAACTGTTTTTT
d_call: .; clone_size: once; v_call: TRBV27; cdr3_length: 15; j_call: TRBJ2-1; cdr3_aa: CASSLEFALYNEQFF; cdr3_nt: TGTGCCAGCAGTTTAGAATTTGCGCTCTACAATGAGCAGTTCTTC
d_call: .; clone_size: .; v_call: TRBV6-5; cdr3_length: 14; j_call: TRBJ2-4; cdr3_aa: CASRPRGSKNIQYF; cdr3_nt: TGTGCCAGCAGACCTCGGGGAAGCAAAAACATTCAGTACTTC
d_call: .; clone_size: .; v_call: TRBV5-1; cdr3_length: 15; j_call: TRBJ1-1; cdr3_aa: CASSLGWGEDTEAFF; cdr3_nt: TGCGCCAGCAGCTTGGGCTGGGGGGAAGACACTGAAGCTTTCTTT
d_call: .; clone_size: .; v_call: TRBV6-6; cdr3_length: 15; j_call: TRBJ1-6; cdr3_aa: CASSYRTGINSPLHF; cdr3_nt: TGTGCCAGCAGTTACCGTACAGGGATTAATTCACCCCTCCACTTT
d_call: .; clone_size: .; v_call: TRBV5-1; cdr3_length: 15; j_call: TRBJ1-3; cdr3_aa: CASSLTDSSGNTIYF; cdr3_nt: TGCGCCAGCAGCTTAACAGACAGCTCTGGAAACACCATATATTTT
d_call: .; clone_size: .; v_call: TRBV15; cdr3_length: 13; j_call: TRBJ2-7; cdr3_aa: CATSSVDSYEQYF; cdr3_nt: TGTGCCACCAGCTCGGTAGATTCCTACGAGCAGTACTTC
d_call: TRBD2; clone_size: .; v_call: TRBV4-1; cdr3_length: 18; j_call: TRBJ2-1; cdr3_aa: CASSQGDSGIPGIDEQFF; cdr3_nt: TGCGCCAGCAGCCAAGGGGATAGCGGGATCCCCGGAATTGATGAGCAGTTCTTC
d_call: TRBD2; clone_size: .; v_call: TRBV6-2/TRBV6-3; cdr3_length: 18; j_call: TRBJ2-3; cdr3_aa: CASSYHLAGVRDTDTQYF; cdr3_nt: TGTGCCAGCAGTTACCACCTAGCGGGTGTACGAGACACAGATACGCAGTATTTT